This T cell receptor beta chain is drawn from a study of blood T cell repertoires in COVID-19. Self-reported history from a screening survey and questionnaire set each donor's cohort. In the authors' methods: The assay estimated nucleated cells by amplifying reference gene primers. Profiled with immunoSEQ multiplex PCR; TCRdb holds only in-frame clones, not every one. Clone size and V and J calls were adopted from that table, with D and trimming inferred from the DNA. The table includes 150,000 or so clones, about 80% detected once. The sequenced sample was PBMCs or T cells enriched from blood (not recorded which). The sequence came from a man aged 50-59 years who had recovered from COVID-19.

This CDR3 reads CASSSSLRNEQFF. The CDR3 DNA follows: TGTGCCAGCAGCTCAAGTCTGAGGAATGAGCAGTTCTTC. This sequence joins TRBV9 and TRBJ2-1; D is unresolved. V was cut by 4 bases and J by 7 bases, with 12 bases left in between. The CDR3 runs 13 residues. Germline V lookup: CDR1 SGDLS, CDR2 YYNGEE.